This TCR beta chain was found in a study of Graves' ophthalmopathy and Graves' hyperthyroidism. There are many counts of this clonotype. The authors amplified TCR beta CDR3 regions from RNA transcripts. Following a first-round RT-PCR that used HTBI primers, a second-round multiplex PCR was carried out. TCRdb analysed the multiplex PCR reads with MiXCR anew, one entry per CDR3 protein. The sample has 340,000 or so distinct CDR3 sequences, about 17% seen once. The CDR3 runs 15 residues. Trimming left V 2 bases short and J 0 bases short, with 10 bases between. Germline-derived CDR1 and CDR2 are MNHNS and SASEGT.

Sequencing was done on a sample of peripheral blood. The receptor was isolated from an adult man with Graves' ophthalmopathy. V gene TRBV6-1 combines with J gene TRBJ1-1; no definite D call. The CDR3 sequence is CASSEIPLMNTEAFF. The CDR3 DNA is TGTGCCAGCAGTGAAATTCCGCTCATGAACACTGAAGCTTTCTTT.